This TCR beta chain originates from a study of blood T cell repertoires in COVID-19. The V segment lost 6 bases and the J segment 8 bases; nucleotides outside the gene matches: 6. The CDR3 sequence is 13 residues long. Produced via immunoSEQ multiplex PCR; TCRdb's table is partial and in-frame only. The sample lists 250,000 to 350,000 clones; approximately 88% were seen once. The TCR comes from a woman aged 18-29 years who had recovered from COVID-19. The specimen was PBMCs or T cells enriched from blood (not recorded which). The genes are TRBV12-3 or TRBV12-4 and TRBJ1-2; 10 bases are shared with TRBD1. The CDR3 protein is CASSKTGGVGYTF. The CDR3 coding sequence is TGTGCCAGCAGCAAGACAGGGGGCGTCGGCTACACCTTC.